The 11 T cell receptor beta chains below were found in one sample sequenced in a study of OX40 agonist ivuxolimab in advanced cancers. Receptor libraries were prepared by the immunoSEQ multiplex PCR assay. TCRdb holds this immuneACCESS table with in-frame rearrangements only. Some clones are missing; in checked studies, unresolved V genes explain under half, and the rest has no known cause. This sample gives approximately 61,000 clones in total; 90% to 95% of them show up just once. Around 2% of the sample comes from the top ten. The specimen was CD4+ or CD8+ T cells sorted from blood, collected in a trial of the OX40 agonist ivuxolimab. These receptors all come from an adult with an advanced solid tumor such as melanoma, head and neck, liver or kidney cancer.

Written as DNA, the CDR3 is TGTGCCAGCAGTTCCCCGGGGACAGATACGCAGTATTTT. This codes for CASSSPGTDTQYF. The V call is TRBV28, the J call TRBJ2-3, with D possibly being TRBD2 (5 bases). The length of the CDR3 is 13 residues. Between the trimmed V and J ends, which lost 4 bases and 3 bases, there was a span of 8 bases. Germline-derived CDR1 and CDR2 are MDHEN and SYDVKM.

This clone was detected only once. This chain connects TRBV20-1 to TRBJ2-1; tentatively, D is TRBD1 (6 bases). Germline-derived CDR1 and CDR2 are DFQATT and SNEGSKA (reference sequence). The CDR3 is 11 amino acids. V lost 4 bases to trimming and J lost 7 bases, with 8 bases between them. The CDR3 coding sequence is TGCAGTGCTACTGGACAGAATGAGCAGTTCTTC. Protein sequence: CSATGQNEQFF.

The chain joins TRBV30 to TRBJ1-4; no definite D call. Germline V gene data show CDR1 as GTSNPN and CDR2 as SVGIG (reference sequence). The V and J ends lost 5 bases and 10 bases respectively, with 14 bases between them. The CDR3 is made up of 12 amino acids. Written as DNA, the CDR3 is TGTGCCTGGGGGGTGGGTGGATCAAAACTGTTTTTT. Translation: CAWGVGGSKLFF.

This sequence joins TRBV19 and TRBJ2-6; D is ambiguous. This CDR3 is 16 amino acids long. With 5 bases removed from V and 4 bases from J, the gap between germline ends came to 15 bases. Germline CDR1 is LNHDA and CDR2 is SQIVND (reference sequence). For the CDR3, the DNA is TGTGCCAGTAGTGATAACGCCCAGAGGGGGGCCAACGTCCTGACTTTC. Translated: CASSDNAQRGANVLTF.

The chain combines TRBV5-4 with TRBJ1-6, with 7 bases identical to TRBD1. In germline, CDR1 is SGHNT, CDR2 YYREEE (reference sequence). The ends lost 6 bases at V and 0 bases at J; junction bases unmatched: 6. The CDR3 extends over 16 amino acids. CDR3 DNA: TGTGCCAGCAACCCGGGACAGAGCTCCTATAATTCACCCCTCCACTTT. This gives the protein CASNPGQSSYNSPLHF.

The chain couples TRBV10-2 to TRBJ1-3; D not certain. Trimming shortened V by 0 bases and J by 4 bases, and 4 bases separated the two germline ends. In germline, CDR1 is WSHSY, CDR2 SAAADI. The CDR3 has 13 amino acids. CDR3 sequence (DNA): TGCGCCAGCAGTGAGTCGCCGGGAAACACCATATATTTT. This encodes CASSESPGNTIYF.

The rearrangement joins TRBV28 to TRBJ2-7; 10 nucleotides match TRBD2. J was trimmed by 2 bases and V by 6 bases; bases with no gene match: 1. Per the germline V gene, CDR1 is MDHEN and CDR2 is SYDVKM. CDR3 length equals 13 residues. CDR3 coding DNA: TGTGCCAGCAGCCTAGCGGGGGCCTACGAGCAGTACTTC. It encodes CASSLAGAYEQYF.

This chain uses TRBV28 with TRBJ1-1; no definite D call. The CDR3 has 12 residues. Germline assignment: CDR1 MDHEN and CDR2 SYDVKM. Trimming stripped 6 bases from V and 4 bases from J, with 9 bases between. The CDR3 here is CASRASFTEAFF. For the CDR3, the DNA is TGTGCCAGCAGAGCCAGTTTCACTGAAGCTTTCTTT.

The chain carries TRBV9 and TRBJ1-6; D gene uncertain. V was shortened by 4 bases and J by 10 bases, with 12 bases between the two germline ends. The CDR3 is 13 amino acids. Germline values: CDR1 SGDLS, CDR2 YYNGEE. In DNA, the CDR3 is TGTGCCAGCAGCTCCTTCGAGTGGTCACCCCTCCACTTT. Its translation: CASSSFEWSPLHF.

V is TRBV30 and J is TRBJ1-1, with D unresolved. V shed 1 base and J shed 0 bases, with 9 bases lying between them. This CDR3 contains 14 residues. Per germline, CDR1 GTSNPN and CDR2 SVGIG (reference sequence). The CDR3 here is CAWSGPAMNTEAFF. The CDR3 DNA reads TGTGCCTGGAGTGGACCGGCCATGAACACTGAAGCTTTCTTT.

The CDR3 DNA is TGTGCCAGCAGCTTAGGTCCTCCGGACATAAGCTCCTACGAGCAGTACTTC. Translating gives CASSLGPPDISSYEQYF. V and J are TRBV11-2 and TRBJ2-7; D is perhaps TRBD1 (5 bases). Trimming left V 1 base short and J 0 bases short, with 16 bases between. The CDR3 sequence is 17 residues long. CDR1 and CDR2 (germline): SGHAT, FQNNGV.